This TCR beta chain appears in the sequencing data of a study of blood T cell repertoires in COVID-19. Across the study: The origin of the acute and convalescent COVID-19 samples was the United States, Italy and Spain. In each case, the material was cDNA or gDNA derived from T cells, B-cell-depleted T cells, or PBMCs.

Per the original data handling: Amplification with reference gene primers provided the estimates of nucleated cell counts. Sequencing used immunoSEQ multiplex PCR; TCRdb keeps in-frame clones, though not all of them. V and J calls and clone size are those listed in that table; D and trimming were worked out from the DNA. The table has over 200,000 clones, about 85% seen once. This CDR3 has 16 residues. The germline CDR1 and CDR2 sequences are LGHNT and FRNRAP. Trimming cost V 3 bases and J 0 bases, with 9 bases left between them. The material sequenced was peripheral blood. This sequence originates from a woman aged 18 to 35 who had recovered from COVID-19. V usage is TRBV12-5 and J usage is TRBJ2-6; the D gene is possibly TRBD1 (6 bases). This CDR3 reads CASGFDRSSGANVLTF. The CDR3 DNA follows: TGTGCTAGTGGTTTTGACAGGAGCTCTGGGGCCAACGTCCTGACTTTC.